This T cell receptor beta chain was captured in a study of T cells in Graves' hyperthyroidism and ophthalmopathy. Germline loops: CDR1 SGHTA, CDR2 FQGNSA. V dropped 5 bases and J dropped 10; count of bases not matched to a gene: 5. The CDR3 length is 12 residues. Overall study results and limits: Most expanded thyroid clonotypes above 0.001 also appeared in blood.

TCR beta CDR3 regions were amplified from RNA. The HTBI primer set was used in a first-round RT-PCR of the TCR CDR3. One entry per CDR3 protein results from TCRdb running MiXCR on the multiplex PCR reads. Of a few hundred thousand distinct CDR3 sequences listed, around 18% are singletons. This clonotype has a count of ten or more. Antigen specificity is unknown. The chain couples TRBV7-2 to TRBJ2-5; TRBD1 agrees at 9 bases. This TCR was recovered from a man aged 35 to 55 with Graves' hyperthyroidism. Input material: blood. The CDR3 loop reads CASSPDRGVQYF. CDR3 in DNA: TGTGCCAGCAGCCCCGACAGGGGGGTCCAGTACTTC.